Included here is one T cell receptor beta chain sequence, with context. Its recognized antigen is unknown. Base qualities are not at hand, and no much larger clone is one base apart. Amplification of TCR beta CDR3 regions was carried out from RNA transcripts. The TCR CDR3 was subjected to a first round of RT-PCR using the HTBI primer set and the Qiagen OneStep RT-PCR kit. A second multiplex PCR round built the libraries, followed by size selection and purification. Paired-end sequencing of the libraries was performed with 100 bp reads on an Illumina HiSeq2000. Concerning the study's data processing: SOAPnuke was used to process the raw data, throwing out any read that contained adapters or uncalled bases, had a mean Phred below 15, or lacked an exact constant-primer or identifier match. High-quality paired reads were merged with COPE v1.2.5, and unique nucleotide sequences were defined as clonotypes. MiTCR v1.1 was used to align the clonotypes against IMGT TRBV, TRBD and TRBJ reference segments. The analysis included only V-J combinations with a frequency above 0.0001, which together covered approximately 99% of the repertoires. A TCS score was defined as the ratio of F50 (clonal expansion) to E x V (chaos), with BLOSUM62-based TCRdist applied between CDR3 peptides within each V-J. Welch's t-statistics and random forest reduced 514 V-J features to 13, which were used in a naive Bayes classifier (R e1071). The Morisita-Horn index was used to measure how similar the thyroid and blood repertoires were. The public reads were run again by TCRdb, first through fastp at Q25 and then through MiXCR, and only productive beta chains were kept. One record per CDR3 amino acid sequence lists the most common genes and DNA. These V and J calls are TCRdb output, not the study's own analysis. Counted in this sample were roughly 500,000 distinct CDR3 sequences; 35% to 55% of them appeared once. Of the sample, 15% to 20% is held by the ten largest clones.

Any patient with an uncontrolled infection, another autoimmune disease, pregnancy or lactation was excluded. Diagnoses were based on clinical symptoms, serum thyroxine and TRAb, thyroid ultrasound and orbital computed tomography. Total RNA was extracted using Trizol reagent, and RNA quality was assessed on an Agilent 2100 Bioanalyzer. The V and J ends are trimmed by 6 bases and 2 bases, leaving 13 bases between them. CDR1 and CDR2, looked up from the germline V gene (reference sequence), are SEHNR and FQNEAQ. CDR3 length: 14 amino acids, cysteine to phenylalanine. Of the read, only the CDR3 DNA is kept; its 42 bases are in frame from base 1. The data belong to a study of T cells in Graves' hyperthyroidism and ophthalmopathy (dated by TCRdb to about 2019). Looking at the study overall: TCR V-J signatures able to tell the groups apart were searched for in a discovery cohort of approximately 95 patients, of whom more than 40 had Graves' ophthalmopathy and 57 had stable Graves' hyperthyroidism. The paper reports TCR Vbeta CDR3 sequencing of some 140 peripheral blood samples: under 45 ophthalmopathy, about 75 hyperthyroidism and approximately 17 progressor patients. The study also compared thyroid tissue and blood T-cell repertoires from roughly 6 Graves' hyperthyroidism patients. Whether ophthalmopathy could be predicted prospectively was tested in an independent validation cohort made up of under 20 hyperthyroidism patients plus 17 patients who later progressed to ophthalmopathy. Once sampling was done, hyperthyroidism patients were given methimazole at a starting dose of 30 mg daily, whereas ophthalmopathy patients were given high-dose intravenous methylprednisolone. For training and testing, the 100 or so patients in the discovery cohort were randomly divided in a 7:3 ratio. On the study overall, not on this receptor specifically: No statistical method was used to set the sample size in advance, and investigators knew the group allocation. Blood samples also contained most of the expanded thyroid clonotypes (frequency above 0.001), which suggests that blood repertoires may reflect thyroid immune responses. In cross-validation, a model built on a 13 V-J signature told ophthalmopathy apart from stable hyperthyroidism with approximately 90% sensitivity and around 84% specificity, and in testing the same model reached 80%/75%. In validation, the model predicted progression to ophthalmopathy with over 65% sensitivity and approximately 78% specificity, a median of about 6.7 months before onset.

This clonotype originated in an adult woman with Graves' disease, either hyperthyroidism or ophthalmopathy (not recorded which). The chain couples TRBV7-9 to TRBJ2-5; possibly the D gene is TRBD1, per 6 matching bases. Sequenced material: peripheral blood or thyroid tissue (not recorded which). The CDR3 has the sequence CASSPDRRQETQYF. The nucleotide sequence reads as follows: TGTGCCAGCAGTCCTGACAGGAGGCAAGAGACCCAGTACTTC.